This T cell receptor (beta chain) was recovered during a study of blood T cell repertoires in COVID-19 (dated by TCRdb to the early 2020s). For the wider study: Collaborator samples came from the United States, Italy and Spain and covered acute and convalescent phases of COVID-19. The prospective study material was composed of cDNA or gDNA derived from T cells, B-cell-depleted T cells, or PBMCs. Deeply sampled blood TCRbeta repertoires from subjects exposed to, actively infected with, or recovered from COVID-19 were included in the dataset. The repertoires were released in a freely available public database intended as a resource for research on the immune response to SARS-CoV-2. Samples were obtained from the ongoing ImmuneRACE study (first 160 participants) and from 1,254 subjects provided by 6 global collaborators. Nearly every sample came with metadata listing a de-identified subject ID, COVID-19 status, age in years and sex. HLA class I and class II types, where available, came from metadata supplied by the sample provider rather than from assay-based typing. Paper-wide results and their limitations: How much clinical and demographic metadata was included differed by source and by participant, and the metadata was provided uncurated.

Notes on this clone: Its target antigen remains unknown. No much larger clonotype is one base removed from it; base qualities were not supplied.

The CDR3 goes from the cysteine to the phenylalanine over 15 residues. This entry keeps only the CDR3 DNA: 45 bases, framed from base 1. V trim: 5 bases; J trim: 4 bases; unmatched bases: 5. The CDR1 and CDR2 encoded by the germline V gene (reference sequence) are PRHDT and FYEKMQ. Samples from volunteer blood donors who had recovered from COVID-19 were contributed by a second Seattle source. The collaborating institutions used their own protocols to collect whole blood in K2EDTA tubes. For TCRbeta analysis, collaborator samples were shipped as frozen whole blood, as isolated PBMCs, or as DNA extracted from either sample type. TCRbeta CDR3 regions were amplified from genomic DNA by means of the immunoSEQ Assay, a bias-controlled multiplex PCR. The authors processed their data as follows. The number of nucleated cells in each sample was estimated by amplification of reference gene primers within the assay. To quantify the absolute abundance of each unique TCRbeta CDR3 rearrangement, sequence reads were collapsed and filtered. For each sample, productive Simpson clonality was calculated by taking the square root of Simpson's diversity index across productive rearrangements. In its TCRdb copy, this immuneACCESS table keeps in-frame sequences only and misses some clones. Where compared with another copy, unresolved V genes explain less than half of these, and the others have no known cause. V, J and clone size derive from that table, while D and trimming were established from the DNA sequence. In this sample the table shows a few hundred thousand clones, more than 65% of which occur a single time. Jointly, the top ten make up about 3% of the sample.

The sequencing input was peripheral blood. The V gene is TRBV13 and the J gene is TRBJ1-4; TRBD1 fits 9 bases in the junction. The clonotype originates from a woman in her twenties or thirties who had recovered from COVID-19. In nucleotides, the sequence is TGTGCCAGCAGCATTACAGGGGGCCTTAATGAAAAACTGTTTTTT. The resulting protein is CASSITGGLNEKLFF.